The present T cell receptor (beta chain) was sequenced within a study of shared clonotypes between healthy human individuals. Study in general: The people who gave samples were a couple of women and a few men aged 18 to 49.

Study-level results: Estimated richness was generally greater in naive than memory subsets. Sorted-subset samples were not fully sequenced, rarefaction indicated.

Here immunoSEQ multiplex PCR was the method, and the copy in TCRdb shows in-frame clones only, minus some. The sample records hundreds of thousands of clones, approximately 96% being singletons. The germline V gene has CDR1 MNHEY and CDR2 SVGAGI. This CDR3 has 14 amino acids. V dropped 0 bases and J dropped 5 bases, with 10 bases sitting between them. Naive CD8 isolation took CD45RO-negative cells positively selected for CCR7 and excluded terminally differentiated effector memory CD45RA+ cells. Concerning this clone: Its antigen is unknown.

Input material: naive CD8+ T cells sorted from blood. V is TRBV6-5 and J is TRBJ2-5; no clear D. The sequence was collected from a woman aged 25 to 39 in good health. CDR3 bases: TGTGCCAGCAGTTACTCGGTCCACGGGGAGACCCAGTACTTC. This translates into CASSYSVHGETQYF.